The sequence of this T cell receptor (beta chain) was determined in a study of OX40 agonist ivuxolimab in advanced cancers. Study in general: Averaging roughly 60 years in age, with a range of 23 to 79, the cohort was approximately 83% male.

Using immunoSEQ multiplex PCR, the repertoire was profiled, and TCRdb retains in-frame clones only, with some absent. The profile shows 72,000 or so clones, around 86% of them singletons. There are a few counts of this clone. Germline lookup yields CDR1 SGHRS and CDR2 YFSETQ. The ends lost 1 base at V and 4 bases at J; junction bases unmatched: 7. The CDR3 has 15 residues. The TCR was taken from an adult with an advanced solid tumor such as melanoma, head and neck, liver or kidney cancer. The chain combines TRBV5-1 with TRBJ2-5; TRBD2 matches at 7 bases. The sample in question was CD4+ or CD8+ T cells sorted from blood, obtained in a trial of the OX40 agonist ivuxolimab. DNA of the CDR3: TGCGCCAGCAGCTTGCCACTAACGGGGGGAGAGACCCAGTACTTC. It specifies CASSLPLTGGETQYF.